These T cell receptor beta chains were read from a single sample in a study of T cells after somatic rescue of genetic block. The protocol was immunoSEQ multiplex PCR, while the TCRdb copy is restricted to in-frame clones and leaves out a portion. The top ten clones hold about 1.5% of a sample with 85,000 to 90,000 clones, about 87% of them seen once. Sequenced: peripheral blood mononuclear cells (PBMCs). These receptors were collected from a young woman. CDR3s include the opening cysteine and the closing phenylalanine or tryptophan. D genes are given only for firm matches. Expanded clones are given a class, and other clones once, few, many or no size at all.

d_call,clone_size,j_call,cdr3_length,v_call,cdr3_aa,cdr3_nt
-,-,TRBJ1-1,13,TRBV29-1,CSVESRGTSEAFF,TGCAGCGTTGAGTCCCGGGGTACTTCTGAAGCTTTCTTT
-,-,TRBJ1-1,14,TRBV11-3,CASTQAVGVTEAFF,TGTGCCAGCACCCAAGCGGTTGGGGTCACTGAAGCTTTCTTT
-,-,TRBJ1-1,14,TRBV27,CASSPRQVSNEAFF,TGTGCCAGCAGTCCGCGACAGGTTAGCAATGAAGCTTTCTTT
-,-,TRBJ1-1,14,TRBV7-9,CASSYSDSSTEAFF,TGTGCCAGCAGCTACAGCGACTCCTCCACTGAAGCTTTCTTT
TRBD2,-,TRBJ2-2,16,TRBV27,CASSWGLAANTGELFF,TGTGCCAGCAGTTGGGGACTAGCGGCGAACACCGGGGAGCTGTTTTTT
-,-,TRBJ1-3,17,TRBV21-1,CASSKGVGTDSGNTIYF,TGTGCCAGCAGCAAAGGGGTCGGAACGGACTCTGGAAACACCATATATTTT
TRBD2,-,TRBJ2-3,15,TRBV12-5,CASGASGMPYDTQYF,TGTGCTAGTGGCGCTAGCGGGATGCCGTACGATACGCAGTATTTT
-,-,TRBJ2-1,14,TRBV28,CASSFPELPKEQFF,TGTGCCAGCAGTTTTCCGGAACTCCCAAAGGAGCAGTTCTTC
-,once,TRBJ2-5,15,TRBV4-1,CASSQDLGFQETQYF,TGCGCCAGCAGCCAAGATCTCGGGTTCCAAGAGACCCAGTACTTC
-,-,TRBJ2-1,13,TRBV6-1,CASKTWTYNEQFF,TGTGCCAGCAAAACGTGGACCTACAATGAGCAGTTCTTC
-,-,TRBJ1-4,12,TRBV27,CASSRESGKLFF,TGTGCCAGCAGCCGGGAGAGTGGGAAACTGTTTTTT
-,-,TRBJ1-2,14,TRBV16,CASSQWGKARGYTF,TGTGCCAGCAGCCAATGGGGGAAGGCCAGGGGCTACACCTTC
-,-,TRBJ2-7,14,TRBV28,CASSLVGSSYEQYF,TGTGCCAGCAGTTTAGTTGGGAGCTCCTACGAGCAGTACTTC
-,-,TRBJ2-7,14,TRBV11-3,CASSLLSGSYEQYF,TGTGCCAGCAGCCTTCTCTCCGGCTCCTACGAGCAGTACTTC
TRBD1,-,TRBJ1-1,13,TRBV5-4,CASSRDRAAEAFF,TGTGCCAGCAGCAGGGACAGGGCCGCTGAAGCTTTCTTT
-,-,TRBJ2-6,15,TRBV6-5,CASSSPSSGANVLTF,TGTGCCAGCAGTTCGCCCAGCTCTGGGGCCAACGTCCTGACTTTC
-,-,TRBJ1-3,14,TRBV6-5,CASSLGQSGNTIYF,TGTGCCAGCAGTCTAGGACAGTCCGGAAACACCATATATTTT
-,-,TRBJ1-2,14,TRBV25-1,CASSTDRNWNGYTF,TGTGCCAGCAGTACCGACAGGAACTGGAATGGCTACACCTTC
TRBD2,-,TRBJ2-7,15,TRBV19,CASSIIAGVHYEQYF,TGTGCCAGTAGTATAATAGCGGGAGTACACTACGAGCAGTACTTC
TRBD1,-,TRBJ1-2,17,TRBV28,CASREPGQGSLIGGYTF,TGTGCCAGCAGGGAACCGGGACAGGGGTCCCTCATTGGTGGCTACACCTTC
TRBD2,-,TRBJ2-7,14,TRBV6-6,CASSYGTSSYEQYF,TGTGCCAGCAGTTACGGGACTAGCTCCTACGAGCAGTACTTC
-,-,TRBJ1-1,17,TRBV5-1,CASSLAARGAGSTEAFF,TGCGCCAGCAGCTTGGCCGCAAGAGGGGCAGGGAGCACTGAAGCTTTCTTT
TRBD1,-,TRBJ2-7,14,TRBV9,CASSFQDRVHEQYF,TGTGCCAGCAGCTTTCAGGACAGGGTGCACGAGCAGTACTTC
-,-,TRBJ1-1,15,TRBV28,CASRTAGTGNTEAFF,TGTGCCAGCAGAACCGCCGGGACGGGGAACACTGAAGCTTTCTTT
-,-,TRBJ2-5,13,TRBV27,CASSLTDQETQYF,TGTGCCAGCAGTCTGACAGACCAAGAGACCCAGTACTTC
TRBD1,-,TRBJ1-2,13,TRBV28,CASSFTGVYGYTF,TGTGCCAGCAGTTTTACAGGGGTCTATGGCTACACCTTC
-,-,TRBJ2-1,13,TRBV28,CASSSPGGWEQFF,TGTGCCAGCAGTAGCCCCGGGGGTTGGGAGCAGTTCTTC
-,-,TRBJ1-1,16,TRBV4-1,CASSHRWQTMNTEAFF,TGCGCCAGCAGCCACCGCTGGCAGACAATGAACACTGAAGCTTTCTTT
-,-,TRBJ1-1,13,TRBV11-2,CASSLPTNTEAFF,TGTGCCAGCAGCTTGCCTACCAACACTGAAGCTTTCTTT
TRBD1,-,TRBJ1-1,14,TRBV5-6,CASSTTGFHTEAFF,TGTGCCAGCAGCACGACAGGGTTCCACACTGAAGCTTTCTTT
-,-,TRBJ2-1,14,TRBV7-2,CASSLSSLYNEQFF,TGTGCCAGCAGCCTCTCATCCTTATACAATGAGCAGTTCTTC
-,once,TRBJ1-2,14,TRBV28,CASIPLQRARGYTF,TGTGCCAGCATTCCCCTCCAGCGGGCGCGGGGCTACACCTTC
-,-,TRBJ2-1,17,TRBV2,CASSEGLGAPTYNEQFF,TGTGCCAGCAGTGAAGGCTTGGGGGCGCCGACCTACAATGAGCAGTTCTTC
-,-,TRBJ2-1,15,TRBV5-1,CASSLWLATHNEQFF,TGCGCCAGCAGCTTGTGGCTAGCGACCCACAATGAGCAGTTCTTC
-,few,TRBJ2-2,13,TRBV5-1,CASRTGNTGELFF,TGCGCCAGCAGAACCGGGAACACCGGGGAGCTGTTTTTT
TRBD2,once,TRBJ2-1,14,TRBV10-3,CAIADGGSYNEQFF,TGTGCCATCGCCGACGGCGGGAGCTACAATGAGCAGTTCTTC
TRBD1,-,TRBJ1-2,13,TRBV28,CAIPGTGGLGYTF,TGTGCCATCCCCGGGACAGGGGGCCTTGGCTACACCTTC
-,-,TRBJ1-1,15,TRBV6-6,CASSYSQTIYTEAFF,TGTGCCAGCAGTTACTCACAGACGATTTACACTGAAGCTTTCTTT
TRBD2,-,TRBJ2-1,15,TRBV25-1,CASIGGSGGHNEQFF,TGTGCCAGCATAGGGGGTAGCGGGGGGCACAATGAGCAGTTCTTC
TRBD1,-,TRBJ2-1,16,TRBV14,CASSQEWVGGRNEQFF,TGTGCCAGCAGCCAAGAGTGGGTAGGGGGCCGAAATGAGCAGTTCTTC
-,-,TRBJ1-1,16,TRBV12-5,CASGSPPGQLNTEAFF,TGTGCTAGTGGTTCCCCCCCCGGACAGTTGAACACTGAAGCTTTCTTT
TRBD1,-,TRBJ1-5,13,TRBV6-1,CASSVGGQEPQHF,TGTGCCAGCAGTGTCGGGGGACAGGAGCCCCAGCATTTT
-,-,TRBJ1-1,15,TRBV18,CASSPHVDRNTEAFF,TGTGCCAGCTCACCACATGTCGACAGGAACACTGAAGCTTTCTTT
TRBD1,-,TRBJ1-1,15,TRBV6-5,CASSYATGADTEAFF,TGTGCCAGCAGTTACGCGACAGGGGCCGACACTGAAGCTTTCTTT
TRBD1,-,TRBJ1-1,15,TRBV7-6,CASSDTGGGSTEAFF,TGTGCCAGCAGCGACACAGGGGGGGGGAGCACTGAAGCTTTCTTT
-,-,TRBJ2-7,15,TRBV9,CASSVSPDSLYEQYF,TGTGCCAGCAGCGTAAGTCCGGACAGCCTGTACGAGCAGTACTTC
-,-,TRBJ2-1,15,TRBV11-3,CASSKVIGDHNEQFF,TGTGCCAGCAGCAAAGTGATAGGAGACCACAATGAGCAGTTCTTC
TRBD2,once,TRBJ2-5,18,TRBV19,CASSPYMTSGHRGETQYF,TGTGCCAGTAGCCCGTATATGACTAGCGGCCACCGAGGGGAGACCCAGTACTTC
-,-,TRBJ2-1,14,TRBV10-1,CASSVGLVYNEQFF,TGCGCCAGCAGTGTAGGACTGGTTTACAATGAGCAGTTCTTC
-,-,TRBJ2-2,14,TRBV7-2,CASSLVEGTGELFF,TGTGCCAGCAGCTTAGTTGAGGGAACCGGGGAGCTGTTTTTT